Each of the 24 T cell receptor beta chains below was sequenced from the same sample in a study of shared clonotypes between healthy human individuals. Naivety among CD8 cells was defined by CD45RO negativity and positive CCR7 selection, thereby excluding terminally differentiated effector memory CD45RA+ cells. Measured with immunoSEQ multiplex PCR; TCRdb has only the in-frame clones, and not every one. Of 1.5 million to 2.5 million clones in the sample, 85% to 95% are singletons; the top ten hold 0.95% to 1.5%. Sequencing was done on a sample of naive CD8+ T cells sorted from blood. Every receptor here comes from a man aged 18 to 29 in good health.

V is TRBV28 and J is TRBJ1-3; D may be TRBD1 (5 bases). In germline, CDR1 is MDHEN, CDR2 SYDVKM. This CDR3 spans 15 amino acids. V was trimmed by 3 bases and J by 0 bases, leaving 9 bases between them. CDR3 in amino acids: CASSFLQGSGNTIYF. The CDR3 DNA sequence: TGTGCCAGCAGTTTCCTCCAGGGCTCTGGAAACACCATATATTTT.

V is TRBV7-9 and J is TRBJ2-1; D uncertain. V dropped 10 bases and J dropped 0 bases, with 10 bases sitting between them. Germline CDR1 and CDR2: SEHNR and FQNEAQ (reference sequence). There are 13 residues in the CDR3. CDR3 nucleotide sequence: TGTGCCACAACCCCGAGCTCCTACAATGAGCAGTTCTTC. Translation gives CATTPSSYNEQFF. The full variable domain, with the rest looked up from reference TRBV7-9 and TRBJ2-1, is DTGVSQNPRHKITKRGQNVTFRCDPISEHNRLYWYRQTLGQGPEFLTYFQNEAQLEKSRLLSDRFSAERPKGSFSTLEIQRTEQGDSAMYLCATTPSSYNEQFFGPGTRLTVL.

This clone was recorded only once. The V and J genes are TRBV5-1 and TRBJ1-1; D is unresolved. V gave up 1 base and J gave up 1 base, with 11 bases separating them. The CDR3 length is 15 residues. CDR1 is SGHRS, CDR2 YFSETQ, per germline. The CDR3 reads CASSLTRTENTEAFF. CDR3 coding DNA: TGCGCCAGCAGCTTGACCCGGACGGAGAACACTGAAGCTTTCTTT.

This rearrangement joins TRBV7-2 to TRBJ2-2; D not certain. Trimming took off 0 bases at V and 7 bases at J, with 6 bases between the two ends. CDR1 and CDR2 (germline): SGHTA, FQGNSA. CDR3 length: 13 residues. CDR3 coding DNA: TGTGCCAGCAGCTTAGCCCTGCACGGGGAGCTGTTTTTT. Its protein product is CASSLALHGELFF.

This clone was seen more than once but under ten times. The genes are TRBV2 and TRBJ1-5; 8 nucleotides match TRBD1. CDR1 and CDR2 (germline): SNHLY, FYNNEI. Trimming removed 4 bases from V and 6 bases from J; junction bases left unmatched: 5. CDR3 length: 14 residues. CDR3 in amino acids: CASSGGTGAQPQHF. CDR3 coding DNA: TGTGCCAGCAGTGGTGGGACAGGAGCTCAGCCCCAGCATTTT.

The CDR3 sequence is CASSQDRTGGIDEQYF. In DNA form, the CDR3 reads TGCGCCAGCAGCCAAGACCGGACAGGGGGAATTGACGAGCAGTACTTC. The V call is TRBV4-3, the J call TRBJ2-7, with 10 bases matching TRBD1. Unmatched junction bases numbered 7, after V lost 0 bases and J lost 5 bases. The CDR3 is made up of 16 amino acids. The V gene's germline CDR1 is LGHNA and CDR2 YSLEER.

The DNA of the CDR3 is TGTGCCAGCAGCTTAGGGTCTTTGGCCCCCTACAATGAGCAGTTCTTC. This sequence encodes CASSLGSLAPYNEQFF. The chain uses TRBV13 and TRBJ2-1, with D unclear. The CDR3 loop spans 16 amino acids. The germline CDR1 and CDR2 sequences are PRHDT and FYEKMQ (reference sequence). Trimming removed 0 bases from V and 2 bases from J, with 11 bases in between.

In this sample, this clone turned up once. This sequence joins TRBV6-1 and TRBJ2-7, with TRBD1 matching over 8 bases. This CDR3 is built from 13 residues. Per the germline V gene, CDR1 is MNHNS and CDR2 is SASEGT. Trimming at V came to 5 bases and at J to 2 bases, leaving 2 bases not matched to a gene. CDR3 nucleotides: TGTGCCAGCAGTCGGACAGGGACCTACGAGCAGTACTTC. Protein product: CASSRTGTYEQYF.

DNA for the CDR3: TGTGCCAGCAGCCTAACAGCGGGAGCTGGGTACAATGAGCAGTTCTTC. Protein product: CASSLTAGAGYNEQFF. V and J are TRBV7-6 and TRBJ2-1; 8 nucleotides align to TRBD2. V lost 5 bases and J lost 4; bases outside the gene matches: 10. The germline gives CDR1 SGHVS, CDR2 FNYEAQ. CDR3 length: 16 amino acids. Drawing the rest from reference TRBV7-6 and TRBJ2-1, the complete variable domain is GAGVSQSPRYKVTKRGQDVALRCDPISGHVSLYWYRQALGQGPEFLTYFNYEAQQDKSGLPNDRFSAERPEGSISTLTIQRTEQRDSAMYRCASSLTAGAGYNEQFFGPGTRLTVL.

The chain joins TRBV15 to TRBJ1-3; D is uncertain. The length of the CDR3 is 14 residues. CDR1 and CDR2 from the germline V gene are LNHNV and YYDKDF (reference sequence). The V end lost 8 bases, the J end lost 0 bases, and 11 bases lay between the germline ends. The CDR3 reads CATADGHSGNTIYF. CDR3 bases: TGTGCCACCGCGGACGGCCACTCTGGAAACACCATATATTTT.

The chain is built from TRBV7-3 and TRBJ2-5, with 14 bases identical to TRBD2. The CDR3 is 18 residues long. Losses at the gene ends were 5 bases for V and 5 bases for J; bases not matched to a gene: 13. The germline V gene encodes CDR1 SGHTA and CDR2 FQGTGA. The CDR3 sequence: CASSDPTSGGAYYETQYF. CDR3 DNA: TGTGCCAGCAGCGACCCGACTAGCGGGGGGGCCTACTATGAGACCCAGTACTTC.

This chain joins TRBV6-5 and TRBJ1-5, with 8 bases that match TRBD1. The CDR3 length is 14 residues. The V gene end was trimmed by 5 bases and the J gene end by 5 bases; junction bases not matched to a gene: 5. Germline CDR1 and CDR2: MNHEY and SVGAGI. The CDR3 sequence is CASSGTGPDQPQHF. The CDR3 DNA is TGTGCCAGCAGTGGGACAGGACCCGATCAGCCCCAGCATTTT.

About this clone: The same CDR3 arises from other DNA sequences in this sample as well. The rearrangement uses TRBV9 and TRBJ2-7, with 8 bases that match TRBD1. Germline V CDR1 and CDR2: SGDLS, YYNGEE. CDR3 size: 15 residues. The V gene end was trimmed by 0 bases and the J gene end by 3 bases; junction bases not matched to a gene: 5. The CDR3 nucleotides are TGTGCCAGCAGCGTAGATGGGACAGGCCACTACGAGCAGTACTTC. Translated: CASSVDGTGHYEQYF.

The chain has TRBV5-1 and TRBJ2-7; tentatively, D is TRBD1 or TRBD2 (6 bases each). The germline V and J ends were trimmed by 4 bases and 5 bases, with 13 bases remaining between them. The CDR3 sequence is 13 residues long. Germline loops: CDR1 SGHRS, CDR2 YFSETQ. CDR3 in amino acids: CASSPQGGHEQYF. DNA for the CDR3: TGCGCCAGCAGCCCGCAAGGGGGGCACGAGCAGTACTTC.

CDR3 nucleotide sequence: TGTGCCAGCAGTGCCCCAGGGGCCCTCAACGAGCAGTACTTC. Protein sequence: CASSAPGALNEQYF. The chain has TRBV2 and TRBJ2-7; a weak D match, TRBD1 (6 bases). This CDR3 region has 14 residues. Trimming cost V 4 bases and J 5 bases, with 15 bases left between them. The V gene's germline CDR1 is SNHLY and CDR2 FYNNEI.

The rearrangement uses TRBV29-1 and TRBJ2-7; the D is unclear. CDR3 length: 13 amino acids. Trimming left V 7 bases short and J 4 bases short, with 17 bases between. The germline gives CDR1 SQVTM, CDR2 ANQGSEA. As DNA, the CDR3 is TGCAGCGCCCACGCCCTCGGGTCGTACGAGCAGTACTTC. Its protein is CSAHALGSYEQYF.

The chain uses TRBV2 and TRBJ2-7, with a possible D match to TRBD2 (6 bases). This CDR3 has 14 residues. Trimming left V 10 bases short and J 2 bases short, with 18 bases between. CDR1 and CDR2 from the germline V gene are SNHLY and FYNNEI. DNA for the CDR3: TGTGCCACCAGAGACCAGGGAGGACCCTACGAGCAGTACTTC. Residues: CATRDQGGPYEQYF.

This clone was picked up one time. The chain has TRBV4-2 and TRBJ2-1; the D gene is possibly TRBD2 (6 bases). CDR1 LGHNA and CDR2 YNFKEQ come from the germline V gene. The CDR3 runs 18 residues. V was cut by 0 bases and J by 6 bases, with 21 bases left in between. Here the CDR3 reads CASSQDLFMAGRLNEQFF. CDR3 sequence (DNA): TGTGCCAGCAGCCAAGATCTATTTATGGCGGGGAGGCTCAATGAGCAGTTCTTC.

This chain links TRBV7-9 with TRBJ2-2; the D gene is possibly TRBD2 (6 bases). This CDR3 is built from 15 residues. V lost 5 bases and J 1 base, leaving 11 bases between the germline ends. Germline CDR1 SEHNR, CDR2 FQNEAQ (reference sequence). CDR3 residues: CASSPGLGNTGELFF. DNA of the CDR3: TGTGCCAGCAGCCCGGGACTTGGGAACACCGGGGAGCTGTTTTTT.

V and J are TRBV4-1 and TRBJ2-2; D is undetermined. Germline V gene data show CDR1 as MGHRA and CDR2 as YSYEKL. This CDR3 has 13 amino acids. V gave up 3 bases and J gave up 4 bases, with 6 bases separating them. The CDR3 reads CASSHIGTGELFF. Written as DNA, the CDR3 is TGCGCCAGCAGCCACATCGGCACCGGGGAGCTGTTTTTT.

The chain joins TRBV5-6 to TRBJ1-1; D is perhaps TRBD1 (6 bases). This CDR3 comprises 15 residues. Germline CDR1 is SGHDT and CDR2 is YYEEEE. The ends were cut back, 2 bases at V and 3 bases at J, with 14 bases in the middle. CDR3 DNA sequence: TGTGCCAGCAGCTTCTGGGGGGCGCGAGACACTGAAGCTTTCTTT. This translates into CASSFWGARDTEAFF.

The chain has TRBV27 and TRBJ2-7; 7 nucleotides match TRBD1. V dropped 7 bases and J dropped 5; count of bases not matched to a gene: 14. Germline values: CDR1 MNHEY, CDR2 SMNVEV (reference sequence). The CDR3 has 15 residues. CDR3 bases: TGTGCCAGCAAGCCTTCCGGGACAGTAGGCCACGAGCAGTACTTC. Residues: CASKPSGTVGHEQYF.

Note on this clone: The same CDR3 can be traced to other DNA sequences in this sample. V and J are TRBV21-1 and TRBJ1-1. TRBV21-1 is a pseudogene segment. The CDR3 length is 13 residues. CDR3 DNA: TGTGCCAGCAGCAAAAAGGGTAACACTGAAGCTTTCTTT. It specifies CASSKKGNTEAFF.

This clone has a single count. In the same sample, other DNA sequences code for this CDR3. This chain connects TRBV27 to TRBJ1-1; D is possibly TRBD1 (6 bases). Germline lookup yields CDR1 MNHEY and CDR2 SMNVEV (reference sequence). With 0 bases removed from V and 1 base from J, the gap between germline ends came to 12 bases. The CDR3 is 16 amino acids. The CDR3: CASSLSGGEGNTEAFF. The DNA of the CDR3 is TGTGCCAGCAGTTTATCTGGGGGCGAGGGGAACACTGAAGCTTTCTTT.